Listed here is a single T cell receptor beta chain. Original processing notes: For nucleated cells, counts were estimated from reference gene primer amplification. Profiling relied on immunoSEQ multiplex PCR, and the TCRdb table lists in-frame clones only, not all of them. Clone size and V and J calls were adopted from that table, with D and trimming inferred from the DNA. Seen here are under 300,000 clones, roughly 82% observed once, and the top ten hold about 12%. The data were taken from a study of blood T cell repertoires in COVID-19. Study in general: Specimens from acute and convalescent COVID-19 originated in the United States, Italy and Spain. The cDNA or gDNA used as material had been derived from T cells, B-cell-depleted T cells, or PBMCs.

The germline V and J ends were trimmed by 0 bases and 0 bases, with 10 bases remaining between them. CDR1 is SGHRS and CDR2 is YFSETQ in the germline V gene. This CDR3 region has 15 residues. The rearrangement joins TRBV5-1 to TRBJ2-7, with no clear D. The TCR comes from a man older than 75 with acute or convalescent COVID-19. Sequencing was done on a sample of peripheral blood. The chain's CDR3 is CASSLEAHSSYEQYF. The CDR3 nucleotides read TGCGCCAGCAGCTTGGAGGCGCACAGCTCCTACGAGCAGTACTTC.